The 5 T cell receptor beta chains below all came from one sample that was sequenced in a study of cytomegalovirus exposure and HLA in healthy donors. PCR employed 60 Vbeta and 13 Jbeta primers. Only in-frame clones appear in the TCRdb table, and some are missing; sequencing was by immunoSEQ multiplex PCR. The sample consists of 150,000 to 200,000 clones, around 80% of them appearing once. Sequencing input: PBMCs. The receptors shown here come from a man in his forties or fifties in good health and CMV-seronegative.

The chain employs TRBV6-5 and TRBJ1-1; D not certain. From germline, CDR1 is MNHEY and CDR2 SVGAGI. The V end lost 0 bases, the J end lost 1 base, and 9 bases lay between the germline ends. The CDR3 totals 15 residues. The CDR3 region is CASSYSKAANTEAFF. The CDR3 DNA reads TGTGCCAGCAGTTACTCGAAGGCGGCGAACACTGAAGCTTTCTTT.

The chain couples TRBV23-1 to TRBJ1-2; 8 bases agree with TRBD1. TRBV23-1 is an open reading frame whose function is uncertain. The CDR3 length is 18 residues. V gave up 3 bases and J gave up 0 bases; unmatched junction bases: 12. The DNA of the CDR3 is TGCGCCAGCAGTCATTCTTGGGGACAGGCGAAGTCTAACTATGGCTACACCTTC. Its translation is CASSHSWGQAKSNYGYTF.

The chain has TRBV7-9 and TRBJ2-1; TRBD1 agrees at 8 bases. The V and J ends lost 4 bases and 0 bases, in that order; junction bases with no gene match: 2. This CDR3 region has 15 residues. Germline V gene lookup returns CDR1 SEHNR and CDR2 FQNEAQ (reference sequence). The DNA for the CDR3 is TGTGCCAGCAGCTCCGGACAGGGCTCCTACAATGAGCAGTTCTTC. Its protein is CASSSGQGSYNEQFF.

J is TRBJ2-2 and V is TRBV14, with 8 nucleotides matching TRBD2. V gave up 6 bases and J gave up 4 bases; unmatched junction bases: 13. This CDR3 is built from 17 residues. Germline CDR1 SGHDN, CDR2 FVKESK. CDR3: CASRGGRTRFVTGELFF. In DNA form, the CDR3 reads TGTGCCAGCAGGGGCGGGAGGACTCGATTTGTCACCGGGGAGCTGTTTTTT.

This clone was counted only a few times. An end of the junction does not agree with germline; a read error may underlie this. The CDR3 coding sequence is TGTGCCAGCAGCCTAGCAGCGGGGGCGAATCAGCCCCAGCATTTT. Translation gives CASSLAAGANQPQHF. This chain links TRBV7-9 with TRBJ1-5, with D perhaps TRBD1 (6 bases). The V gene's germline CDR1 is SEHNR and CDR2 FQNEAQ (reference sequence). The CDR3 covers 15 residues.